This T cell receptor (beta chain) was found in a study of T cell responses to AZD1222 COVID-19 vaccine. Measured with immunoSEQ multiplex PCR; TCRdb has only the in-frame clones, and not every one. The repertoire holds some 150,000 clones, with around 90% as singletons. The study, taken as a whole, reports: At study baseline, merely more than 5 AZD1222 recipients were seropositive. Researchers took repertoire samples only after the peak T cell response had come.

Details on this clone: Antigen: not known. Other DNA variants within this sample encode the same CDR3.

The CDR3 sequence is 12 residues long. Per the germline V gene, CDR1 is MNHEY and CDR2 is SVGAGI. The V end was cut by 5 bases, the J end by 7 bases, with 11 bases between. The material was peripheral blood, obtained on day 0 of AZD1222 vaccination. The source of this sequence is an adult in good health. V usage is TRBV6-5 and J usage is TRBJ1-2; D gene unclear. The CDR3 sequence: CASSPRGGGYTF. In DNA, the CDR3 is TGTGCCAGCAGTCCACGGGGTGGTGGCTACACCTTC.